The present T cell receptor beta chain was sequenced within a study of blood T cell repertoires in COVID-19. Overall study context: Sites across the United States, Italy and Spain contributed samples from acute and convalescent COVID-19. Sources were T cells, B-cell-depleted T cells, or PBMCs; the material itself was cDNA or gDNA.

Per the original methods: Reference gene primer amplification in the assay estimated nucleated cell counts. This table comes from immunoSEQ multiplex PCR, and its TCRdb copy is limited to in-frame clones, with some not included. V and J calls and clone size are as listed in that table; D and trimming were resolved from the DNA. The data hold roughly 150,000 clones, with roughly 80% observed a single time. This CDR3 spans 13 amino acids. Germline lookup yields CDR1 DFQATT and CDR2 SNEGSKA (reference sequence). The V and J ends lost 3 bases and 6 bases respectively, with 11 bases between them. The chain links TRBV20-1 to TRBJ2-2; D unresolved. This clonotype originated in a man between 60 and 75 years old with acute or convalescent COVID-19. Source material: peripheral blood. In nucleotides, the CDR3 is TGCAGTGCTAGTTCTGCGGTGGCCGGGGAGCTGTTTTTT. It codes for CSASSAVAGELFF.